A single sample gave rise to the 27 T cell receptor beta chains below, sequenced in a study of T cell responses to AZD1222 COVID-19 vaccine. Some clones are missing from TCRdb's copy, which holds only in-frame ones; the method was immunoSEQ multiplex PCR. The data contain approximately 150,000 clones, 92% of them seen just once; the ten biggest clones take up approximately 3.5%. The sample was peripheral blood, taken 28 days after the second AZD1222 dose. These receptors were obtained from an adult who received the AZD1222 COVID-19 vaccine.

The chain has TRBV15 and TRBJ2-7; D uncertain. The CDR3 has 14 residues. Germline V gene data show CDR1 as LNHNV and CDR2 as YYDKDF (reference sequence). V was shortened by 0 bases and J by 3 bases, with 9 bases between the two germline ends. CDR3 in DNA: TGTGCCACCAGCAGAGAAAAGCGAATCTACGAGCAGTACTTC. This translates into CATSREKRIYEQYF.

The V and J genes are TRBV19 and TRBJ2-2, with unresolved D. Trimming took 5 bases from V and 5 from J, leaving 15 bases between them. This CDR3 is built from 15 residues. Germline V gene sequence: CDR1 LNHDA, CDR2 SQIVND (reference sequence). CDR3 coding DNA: TGTGCCAGTAGTCACAAGGTGAAGGCTACCGGGGAGCTGTTTTTT. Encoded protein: CASSHKVKATGELFF. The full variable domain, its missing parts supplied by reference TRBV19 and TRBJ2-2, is DGGITQSPKYLFRKEGQNVTLSCEQNLNHDAMYWYRQDPGQGLRLIYYSQIVNDFQKGDIAEGYSVSREKKESFPLTVTSAQKNPTAFYLCASSHKVKATGELFFGEGSRLTVL.

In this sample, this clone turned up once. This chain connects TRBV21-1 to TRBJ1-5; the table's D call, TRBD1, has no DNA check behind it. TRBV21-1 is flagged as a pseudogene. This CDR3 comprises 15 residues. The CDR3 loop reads CASSTWTGRNQPQHF. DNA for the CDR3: TGTGCCAGCAGCACTTGGACAGGGAGGAATCAGCCCCAGCATTTT.

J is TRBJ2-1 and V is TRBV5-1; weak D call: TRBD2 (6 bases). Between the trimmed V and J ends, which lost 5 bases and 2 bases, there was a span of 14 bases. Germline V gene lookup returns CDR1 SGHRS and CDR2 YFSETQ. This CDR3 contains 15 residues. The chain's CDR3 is CASRTGTSPYNEQFF. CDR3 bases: TGCGCCAGCAGAACCGGGACTTCCCCCTACAATGAGCAGTTCTTC.

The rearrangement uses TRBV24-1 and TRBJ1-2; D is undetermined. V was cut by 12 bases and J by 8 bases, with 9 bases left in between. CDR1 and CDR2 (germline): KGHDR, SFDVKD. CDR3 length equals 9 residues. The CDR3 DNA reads TGTGCCCCGGTGGGAGGCTACACCTTC. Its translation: CAPVGGYTF.

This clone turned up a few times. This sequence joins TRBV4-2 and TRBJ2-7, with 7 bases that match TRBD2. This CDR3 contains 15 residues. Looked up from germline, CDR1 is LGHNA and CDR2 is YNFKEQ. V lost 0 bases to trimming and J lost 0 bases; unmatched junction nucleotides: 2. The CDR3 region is CASSQEGGSSYEQYF. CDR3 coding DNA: TGTGCCAGCAGCCAAGAGGGCGGGAGCTCCTACGAGCAGTACTTC.

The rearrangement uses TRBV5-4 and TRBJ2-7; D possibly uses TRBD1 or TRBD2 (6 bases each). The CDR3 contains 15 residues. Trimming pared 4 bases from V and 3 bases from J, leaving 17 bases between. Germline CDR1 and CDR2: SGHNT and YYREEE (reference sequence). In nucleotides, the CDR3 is TGTGCCAGCAGCCAACGAGGGGGGCTGGGCTACGAGCAGTACTTC. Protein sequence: CASSQRGGLGYEQYF.

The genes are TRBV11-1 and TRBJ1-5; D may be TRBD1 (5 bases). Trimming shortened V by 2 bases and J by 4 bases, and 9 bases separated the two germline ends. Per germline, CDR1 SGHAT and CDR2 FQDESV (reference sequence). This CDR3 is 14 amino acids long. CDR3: CASSLSGKNQPQHF. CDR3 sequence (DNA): TGTGCCAGCAGCTTATCAGGGAAAAATCAGCCCCAGCATTTT.

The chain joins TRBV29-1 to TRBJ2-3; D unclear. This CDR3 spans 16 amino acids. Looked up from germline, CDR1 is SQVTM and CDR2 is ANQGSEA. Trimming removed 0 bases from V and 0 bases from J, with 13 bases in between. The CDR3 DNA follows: TGCAGCGTTGAAGATCGTTACGGAACTAGCACAGATACGCAGTATTTT. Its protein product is CSVEDRYGTSTDTQYF.

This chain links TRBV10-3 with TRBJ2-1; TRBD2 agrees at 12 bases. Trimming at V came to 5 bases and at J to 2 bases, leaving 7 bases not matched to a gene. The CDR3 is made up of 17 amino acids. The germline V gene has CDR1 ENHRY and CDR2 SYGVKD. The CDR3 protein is CAISMTSGSATYNEQFF. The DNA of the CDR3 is TGTGCCATCAGTATGACTAGCGGGAGTGCGACCTACAATGAGCAGTTCTTC.

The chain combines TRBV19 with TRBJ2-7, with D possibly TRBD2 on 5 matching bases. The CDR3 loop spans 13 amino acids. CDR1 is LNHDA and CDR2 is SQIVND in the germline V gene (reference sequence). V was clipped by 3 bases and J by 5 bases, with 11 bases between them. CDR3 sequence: CASSIGNEDEQYF. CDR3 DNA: TGTGCCAGTAGTATCGGGAACGAGGACGAGCAGTACTTC.

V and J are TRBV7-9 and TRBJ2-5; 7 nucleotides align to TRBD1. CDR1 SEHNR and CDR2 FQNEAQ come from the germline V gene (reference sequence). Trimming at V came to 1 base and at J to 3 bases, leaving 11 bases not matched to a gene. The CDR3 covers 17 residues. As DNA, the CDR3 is TGTGCCAGCAGCTTAGTCATTTCGGGACAGAGGAAAGAGACCCAGTACTTC. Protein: CASSLVISGQRKETQYF.

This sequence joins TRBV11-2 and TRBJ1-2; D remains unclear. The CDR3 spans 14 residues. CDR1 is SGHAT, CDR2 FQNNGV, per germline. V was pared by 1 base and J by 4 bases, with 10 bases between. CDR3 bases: TGTGCCAGCAGCTTAGGGGTAGGGAGCTATGGCTACACCTTC. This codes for CASSLGVGSYGYTF.

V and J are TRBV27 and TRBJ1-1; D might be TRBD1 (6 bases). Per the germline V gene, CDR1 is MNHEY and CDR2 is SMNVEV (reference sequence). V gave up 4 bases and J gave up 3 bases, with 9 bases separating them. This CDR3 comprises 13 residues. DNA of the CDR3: TGTGCCAGCAGTTCAAGGGGGGACACTGAAGCTTTCTTT. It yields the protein CASSSRGDTEAFF.

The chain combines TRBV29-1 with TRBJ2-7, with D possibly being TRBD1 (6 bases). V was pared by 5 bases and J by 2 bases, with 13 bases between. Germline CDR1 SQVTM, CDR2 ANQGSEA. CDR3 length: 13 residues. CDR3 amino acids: CSVLTGPAYEQYF. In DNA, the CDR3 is TGCAGCGTTTTAACAGGGCCGGCCTACGAGCAGTACTTC.

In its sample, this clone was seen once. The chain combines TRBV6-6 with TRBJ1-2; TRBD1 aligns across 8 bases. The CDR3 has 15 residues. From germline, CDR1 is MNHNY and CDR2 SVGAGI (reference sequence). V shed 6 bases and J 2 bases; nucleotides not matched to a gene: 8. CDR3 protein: CASSTNRGRNYGYTF. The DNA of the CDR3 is TGTGCCAGCAGCACTAACAGGGGGAGGAACTATGGCTACACCTTC.

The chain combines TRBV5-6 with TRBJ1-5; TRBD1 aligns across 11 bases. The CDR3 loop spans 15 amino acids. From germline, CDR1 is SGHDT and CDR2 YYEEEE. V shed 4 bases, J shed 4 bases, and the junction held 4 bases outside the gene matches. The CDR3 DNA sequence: TGTGCCAGCAGCGACCGGGACAGGGGGAATCAGCCCCAGCATTTT. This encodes CASSDRDRGNQPQHF.

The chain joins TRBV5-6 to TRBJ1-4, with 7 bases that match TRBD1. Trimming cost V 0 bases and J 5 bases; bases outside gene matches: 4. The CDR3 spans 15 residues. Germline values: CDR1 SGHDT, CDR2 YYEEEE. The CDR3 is CASSLVGTENEKLFF. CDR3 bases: TGTGCCAGCAGCTTGGTCGGGACAGAAAATGAAAAACTGTTTTTT.

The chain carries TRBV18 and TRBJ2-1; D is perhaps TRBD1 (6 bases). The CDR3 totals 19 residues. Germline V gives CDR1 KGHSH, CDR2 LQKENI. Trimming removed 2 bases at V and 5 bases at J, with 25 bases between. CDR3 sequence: CASSPSLIILAGEHNEQFF. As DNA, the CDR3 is TGTGCCAGCTCACCATCTTTAATAATCCTAGCAGGGGAGCACAATGAGCAGTTCTTC.

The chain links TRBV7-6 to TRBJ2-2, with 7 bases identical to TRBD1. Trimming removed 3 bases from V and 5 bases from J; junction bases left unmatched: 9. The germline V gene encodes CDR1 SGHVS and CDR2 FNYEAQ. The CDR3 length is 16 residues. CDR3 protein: CASSLVYRGRTGELFF. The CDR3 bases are TGTGCCAGCAGCTTGGTGTACAGGGGAAGGACCGGGGAGCTGTTTTTT.

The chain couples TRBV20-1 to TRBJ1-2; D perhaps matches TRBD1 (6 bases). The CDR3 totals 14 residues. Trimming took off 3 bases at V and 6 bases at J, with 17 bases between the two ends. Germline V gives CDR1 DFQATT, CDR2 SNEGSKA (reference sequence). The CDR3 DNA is TGCAGTGCTAGTGGGACGGGGGCTGGAGATGGCTACACCTTC. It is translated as CSASGTGAGDGYTF.

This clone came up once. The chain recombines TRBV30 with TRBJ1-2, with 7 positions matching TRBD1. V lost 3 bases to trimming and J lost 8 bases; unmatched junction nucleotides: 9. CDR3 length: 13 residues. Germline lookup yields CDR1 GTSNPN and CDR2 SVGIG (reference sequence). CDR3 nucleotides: TGTGCCTGGAGCGTATTTTACAGGGGCGGCTACACCTTC. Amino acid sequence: CAWSVFYRGGYTF.

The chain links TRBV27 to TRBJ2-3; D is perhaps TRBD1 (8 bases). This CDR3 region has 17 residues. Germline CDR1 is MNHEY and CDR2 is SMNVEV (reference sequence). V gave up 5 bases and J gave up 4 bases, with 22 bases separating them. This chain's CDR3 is CASSINPGGGGADTQYF. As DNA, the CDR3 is TGTGCCAGCAGTATAAACCCAGGGGGCGGGGGTGCAGATACGCAGTATTTT.

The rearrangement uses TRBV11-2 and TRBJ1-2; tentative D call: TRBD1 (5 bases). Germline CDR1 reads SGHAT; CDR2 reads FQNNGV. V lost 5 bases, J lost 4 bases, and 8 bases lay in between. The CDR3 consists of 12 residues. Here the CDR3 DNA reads TGTGCCAGCAGCGAAGACAGCTATGGCTACACCTTC. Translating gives CASSEDSYGYTF.

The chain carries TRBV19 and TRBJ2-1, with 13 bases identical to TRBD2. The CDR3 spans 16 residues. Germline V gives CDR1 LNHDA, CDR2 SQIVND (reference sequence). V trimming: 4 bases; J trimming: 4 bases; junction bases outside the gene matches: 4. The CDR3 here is CASSKLAGGSYNEQFF. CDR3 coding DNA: TGTGCCAGTAGTAAACTAGCGGGAGGGTCGTACAATGAGCAGTTCTTC.

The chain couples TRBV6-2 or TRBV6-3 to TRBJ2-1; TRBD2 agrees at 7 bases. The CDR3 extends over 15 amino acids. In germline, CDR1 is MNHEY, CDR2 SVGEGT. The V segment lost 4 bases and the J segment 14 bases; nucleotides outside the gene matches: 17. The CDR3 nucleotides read TGTGCCAGCAGTTCAACTAGCGAAATAACAATGAGGGAGTTCTTC. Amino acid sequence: CASSSTSEITMREFF.

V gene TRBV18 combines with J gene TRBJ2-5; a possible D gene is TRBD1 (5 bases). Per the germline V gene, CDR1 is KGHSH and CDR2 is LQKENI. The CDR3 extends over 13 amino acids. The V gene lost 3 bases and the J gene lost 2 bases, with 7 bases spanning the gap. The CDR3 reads CASSPRTQETQYF. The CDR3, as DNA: TGTGCCAGCTCACCCCGGACACAAGAGACCCAGTACTTC.